A single sample gave rise to the 12 T cell receptor beta chains below, sequenced in a study of post-analysis software for immune sequencing data. Unique molecular identifiers featured in each of the TCR beta cDNA libraries. MiXCR was run by TCRdb on the PCR reads, yielding one entry per CDR3 protein. The sample holds hundreds of thousands of distinct CDR3 sequences, 35% to 45% seen once. The antigens for these receptors are not known. Overall study findings and caveats: Included in a set of about five TRBV segments more frequent in patients than controls were TRBV5-6, TRBV5-1 and TRBV20-1.

Source material: blood. The receptor source for this set is a girl aged 2-15 years with multiple sclerosis.

This clonotype was observed at least ten times. CDR3 nucleotides: TGTGCCAGCAGCGTACACTCTGGGGACTATGGCTACACCTTC. It yields the protein CASSVHSGDYGYTF. The gene calls are TRBV7-2 and TRBJ1-2; no clear D. This CDR3 is built from 14 residues. Germline CDR1 and CDR2: SGHTA and FQGNSA. The germline V and J ends were trimmed by 5 bases and 3 bases, with 13 bases remaining between them.

V gene TRBV4-2 combines with J gene TRBJ2-1, with TRBD2 as a possible D gene (5 bases). The CDR3 sequence is 13 residues long. The germline V gene has CDR1 LGHNA and CDR2 YNFKEQ. V gave up 0 bases and J gave up 15 bases, with 15 bases separating them. This CDR3 is CASSQDLERARFF. As DNA, the CDR3 is TGTGCCAGCAGCCAAGATCTAGAGAGGGCTCGGTTCTTC.

This clonotype occurred a few times. This chain links TRBV2 with TRBJ1-6; possible D gene TRBD1, 6 bases. Per germline, CDR1 SNHLY and CDR2 FYNNEI. The V gene lost 5 bases and the J gene lost 6 bases, with 14 bases spanning the gap. This CDR3 spans 15 amino acids. DNA of the CDR3: TGTGCCAGCAGTTCTGAGGGACAAATTAATTCACCCCTCCACTTT. Amino acid sequence: CASSSEGQINSPLHF.

The gene calls are TRBV6-1 and TRBJ2-1; D ambiguous. The CDR3 is made up of 13 amino acids. Germline lookup yields CDR1 MNHNS and CDR2 SASEGT. V was pared by 5 bases and J by 8 bases, with 13 bases between. The CDR3: CASSKEAMDEQFF. CDR3 DNA sequence: TGTGCCAGCAGTAAAGAGGCGATGGATGAGCAGTTCTTC.

The rearrangement links TRBV20-1 to TRBJ2-7; D is unresolved. Per germline, CDR1 DFQATT and CDR2 SNEGSKA (reference sequence). The germline V and J ends were trimmed by 5 bases and 3 bases, with 11 bases remaining between them. This CDR3 comprises 12 residues. CDR3 amino acids: CSAGVGNYEQYF. DNA for the CDR3: TGCAGTGCTGGAGTAGGGAACTACGAGCAGTACTTC.

This chain connects TRBV20-1 to TRBJ2-7; D is perhaps TRBD1 (6 bases). From germline, CDR1 is DFQATT and CDR2 SNEGSKA (reference sequence). The CDR3 loop spans 14 amino acids. Trimming stripped 8 bases from V and 0 bases from J, with 17 bases between. The CDR3 is CSPQTTTGSYEQYF. CDR3 DNA sequence: TGCAGTCCCCAAACAACGACAGGCTCCTACGAGCAGTACTTC.

The table lists this clonotype with a few counts. The genes are TRBV20-1 and TRBJ1-5; TRBD1 is a possible D gene (6 bases). This CDR3 is built from 14 residues. Germline-derived CDR1 and CDR2 are DFQATT and SNEGSKA (reference sequence). V was trimmed by 1 base and J by 10 bases, leaving 17 bases between them. CDR3 protein: CSARGPGGGEPQHF. The CDR3 region has the DNA TGCAGTGCTAGAGGCCCTGGAGGGGGGGAACCCCAGCATTTT.

The sample holds a few counts of this clonotype. CDR3 residues: CASSLGLAGSEGEQYF. The CDR3 nucleotides read TGTGCCAGCAGTTTGGGACTAGCGGGGAGTGAGGGCGAGCAGTACTTC. V usage is TRBV28 and J usage is TRBJ2-7; 13 positions agree with TRBD2. Germline values: CDR1 MDHEN, CDR2 SYDVKM. The CDR3 runs to 16 residues. The V gene end was trimmed by 3 bases and the J gene end by 6 bases; junction bases not matched to a gene: 8.

The chain joins TRBV29-1 to TRBJ1-5; D is uncertain. The CDR3 spans 12 residues. Germline-derived CDR1 and CDR2 are SQVTM and ANQGSEA. The DNA of the CDR3 is TGCAGTGCTGGATATAGCAATCAGCCCCAGCATTTT. This gives the protein CSAGYSNQPQHF.

This clonotype was picked up a small number of times. The chain couples TRBV5-1 to TRBJ2-5, with D hard to call. The CDR3 runs to 14 residues. V lost 1 base and J lost 2, with 9 bases in between. Germline CDR1 SGHRS, CDR2 YFSETQ. The CDR3 reads CASSLTVPQETQYF. The CDR3 coding sequence is TGCGCCAGCAGCTTGACAGTGCCTCAAGAGACCCAGTACTTC.

The chain carries TRBV5-1 and TRBJ2-3; 7 positions match TRBD1. From germline, CDR1 is SGHRS and CDR2 YFSETQ. This CDR3 has 15 residues. Trimming took 4 bases from V and 1 from J; bases not matched to a gene: 6. CDR3 coding DNA: TGCGCCAGCAGCCTTTGGACAGGAGGCACAGATACGCAGTATTTT. Translation gives CASSLWTGGTDTQYF.

The chain recombines TRBV5-1 with TRBJ1-1, with 8 bases lining up with TRBD1. This CDR3 spans 15 amino acids. CDR1 is SGHRS and CDR2 is YFSETQ in the germline V gene. V shed 4 bases, J shed 6 bases, and the junction held 11 bases outside the gene matches. The CDR3 nucleotides read TGCGCCAGCAGCGCCTATGACAGGGGTGGGGCTGAAGCTTTCTTT. Its protein is CASSAYDRGGAEAFF.